The T cell receptor (beta chain) described here comes from a study of technical replicates of blood from a handful of donors (dated by TCRdb to the late 2010s). Turning to this clone: What this receptor recognizes is not known. Nothing much larger sits one base from this clone, and base qualities are not available.

The CDR3 runs 14 amino acids, cysteine and phenylalanine included. Here the CDR3 DNA is all that survives: 42 bases in frame from base 1. The germline V gene (reference sequence) provides CDR1 MNHNY and CDR2 SVGAGI. A distance of 14 bases separates the germline ends of V and J, which lose 6 bases and 4 bases respectively. Libraries were prepared through the immunoSEQ multiplex PCR assay. TCRdb provides this immuneACCESS table in a form limited to in-frame rearrangements. Some clones are lacking; in checked studies, under half of them reflect an unresolved V gene, and why the rest are absent is not known. Counted in this sample were tens of thousands of clones; about nine tenths of them appeared once. The top ten hold about 3.9% of the sample.

The TCR originated in a human donor in good health. Some clones in this sample may be carry-over from other donors' samples. Rearrangement joined TRBV6-6 to TRBJ2-3, with TRBD2 perhaps the D gene, on 5 matching bases. Sequences were obtained from PBMCs. The nucleotides are TGTGCCAGCAGCCGCACTAGGACGGCAGATACGCAGTATTTT. It translates to CASSRTRTADTQYF.